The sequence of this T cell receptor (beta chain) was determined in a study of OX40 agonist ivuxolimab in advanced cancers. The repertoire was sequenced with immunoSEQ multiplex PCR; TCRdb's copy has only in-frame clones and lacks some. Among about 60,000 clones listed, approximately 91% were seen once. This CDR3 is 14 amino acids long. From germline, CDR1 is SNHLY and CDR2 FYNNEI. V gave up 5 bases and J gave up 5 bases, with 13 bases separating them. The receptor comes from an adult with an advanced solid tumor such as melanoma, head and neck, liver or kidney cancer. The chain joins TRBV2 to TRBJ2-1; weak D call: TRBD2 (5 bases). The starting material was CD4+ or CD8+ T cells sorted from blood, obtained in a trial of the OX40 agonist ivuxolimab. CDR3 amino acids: CASSLGLYNNEQFF. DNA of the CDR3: TGTGCCAGCAGTCTTGGACTCTATAACAATGAGCAGTTCTTC. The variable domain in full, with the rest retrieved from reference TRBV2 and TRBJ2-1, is EPEVTQTPSHQVTQMGQEVILRCVPISNHLYFYWYRQILGQKVEFLVSFYNNEISEKSEIFDDQFSVERPDGSNFTLKIRSTKLEDSAMYFCASSLGLYNNEQFFGPGTRLTVL.